What follows are 30 T cell receptor beta chains derived from one specimen sequenced in a study of T cells in Graves' hyperthyroidism and ophthalmopathy. RNA transcripts yielded amplified TCR beta CDR3 regions. The HTBI primer set was used in a first-round RT-PCR of the TCR CDR3. TCRdb fed the multiplex PCR reads into MiXCR, producing one record per CDR3 protein. The sample contains 350,000 or so distinct CDR3 sequences, around 18% of which appear only once. Sequencing used blood. The receptors were gathered from a woman aged 40-49 years with Graves' ophthalmopathy.

In this sample, this clonotype turned up many times. This rearrangement joins TRBV7-2 to TRBJ1-1, with 12 bases aligning to TRBD1. Germline CDR1 is SGHTA and CDR2 is FQGNSA. V trimming: 5 bases; J trimming: 0 bases; junction bases outside the gene matches: 7. CDR3 size: 17 residues. In nucleotides, the CDR3 is TGTGCCAGCAGCCCAAGTGGGACAGGGGGCATGAACACTGAAGCTTTCTTT. This codes for CASSPSGTGGMNTEAFF.

V is TRBV30 and J is TRBJ1-2; D ambiguous. V was trimmed by 4 bases and J by 2 bases, leaving 5 bases between them. Germline-derived CDR1 and CDR2 are GTSNPN and SVGIG (reference sequence). This CDR3 region has 11 residues. The CDR3 DNA reads as TGTGCCTGGACAGCAAACTATGGCTACACCTTC. Protein product: CAWTANYGYTF.

This clonotype was detected ten times or more. The J gene is TRBJ1-2, the V gene TRBV28; D is ambiguous. Trimming cost V 2 bases and J 4 bases, with 11 bases left between them. The CDR3 has 14 amino acids. In germline, CDR1 is MDHEN, CDR2 SYDVKM. This chain's CDR3 is CASSLIGQAYGYTF. CDR3 DNA: TGTGCCAGCAGTTTAATCGGGCAGGCCTATGGCTACACCTTC.

V gene TRBV2 combines with J gene TRBJ1-3; D not certain. The CDR3 contains 14 residues. V lost 4 bases and J 9 bases, leaving 16 bases between the germline ends. The V gene's germline CDR1 is SNHLY and CDR2 FYNNEI. The CDR3 here is CASSAGEIGGTIYF. Here the CDR3 DNA reads TGTGCCAGCAGTGCCGGGGAAATCGGAGGCACCATATATTTT.

This clonotype has a count of ten or more. The CDR3 is CASSPLLVENYGYTF. The CDR3 region has the DNA TGTGCCAGCAGCCCCCTCTTGGTAGAGAACTATGGCTACACCTTC. V usage is TRBV28 and J usage is TRBJ1-2; the D is unclear. CDR3 length: 15 amino acids. The V end lost 6 bases, the J end lost 2 bases, and 16 bases lay between the germline ends. Per the germline V gene, CDR1 is MDHEN and CDR2 is SYDVKM.

There are many counts of this clonotype. The chain is built from TRBV6-2 or TRBV6-3 and TRBJ2-7, with 7 nucleotides matching TRBD1. Germline CDR1 and CDR2: MNHEY and SVGEGT. The CDR3 is 13 residues long. J was trimmed by 3 bases and V by 6 bases; bases with no gene match: 5. The chain's CDR3 is CASSRDRDYEQYF. The CDR3, as DNA: TGTGCCAGCAGCCGGGACAGAGACTACGAGCAGTACTTC.

This clonotype has at least ten counts. The chain carries TRBV3-1 and TRBJ2-7, with D unclear. Germline values: CDR1 LGHDT, CDR2 YNNKEL (reference sequence). This CDR3 has 14 residues. Trimming pared 0 bases from V and 4 bases from J, leaving 10 bases between. For the CDR3, the DNA is TGTGCCAGCAGCCAAGATGGGGTGGGATACGAGCAGTACTTC. It is translated as CASSQDGVGYEQYF.

This clonotype came up many times. One base away lies a much larger clone, so this may be a sequencing read error. The chain employs TRBV6-5 and TRBJ2-7; 8 nucleotides line up with TRBD1. This CDR3 has 15 residues. Per the germline V gene, CDR1 is MNHEY and CDR2 is SVGAGI. CDR3 in DNA: TGTGCCAGCAGTAACATCAGGGGGCTCTCCTGCGAGCAGTACTTC. Translated, it gives CASSNIRGLSCEQYF.

This clonotype was detected ten times or more. The chain joins TRBV20-1 to TRBJ2-1; 7 positions agree with TRBD2. The V segment lost 0 bases and the J segment 3 bases; nucleotides outside the gene matches: 5. CDR1 is DFQATT and CDR2 is SNEGSKA in the germline V gene (reference sequence). The CDR3 length is 15 residues. The CDR3 bases are TGCAGTGCTAGAGAGTCGAGGGAGGGCTACAATGAGCAGTTCTTC. It translates to CSARESREGYNEQFF.

This clonotype has a count of ten or more. This chain connects TRBV10-3 to TRBJ2-7, with D possibly being TRBD2 (6 bases). CDR3 length: 13 residues. The germline gives CDR1 ENHRY, CDR2 SYGVKD. V was pared by 8 bases and J by 1 base, with 12 bases between. The DNA for the CDR3 is TGTGCCATCCGGCGGGAAGGATCCTACGAGCAGTACTTC. It is translated as CAIRREGSYEQYF.

This clonotype occurred a few times. A read error may account for a junction end that differs from germline. This chain joins TRBV12-3 or TRBV12-4 and TRBJ2-7, with D tentatively TRBD1 (5 bases). This CDR3 is 17 amino acids long. DNA for the CDR3: TGTGCCAGCAGTCTGGGCCTTTGGGCAGGGAACACCTACGAGCAGTCCTTC. Its translation: CASSLGLWAGNTYEQSF.

This clonotype was counted ten times or more. The V and J genes are TRBV18 and TRBJ1-1, with no clear D. V was cut by 6 bases and J by 3 bases, with 11 bases left in between. The CDR3 contains 13 residues. Germline lookup yields CDR1 KGHSH and CDR2 LQKENI. The CDR3 DNA reads TGTGCCAGCTCTGGGGTCTGGGACACTGAAGCTTTCTTT. This translates into CASSGVWDTEAFF.

In its sample, this clonotype was seen many times. The genes are TRBV20-1 and TRBJ1-5; TRBD1 matches 8 bases. The CDR3 is made up of 14 amino acids. With V trimmed by 0 bases and J by 3 bases, 1 base remained unmatched. Germline lookup yields CDR1 DFQATT and CDR2 SNEGSKA (reference sequence). CDR3 sequence (DNA): TGCAGTGCTAGAGAGGACAGGGTCAATCAGCCCCAGCATTTT. It specifies CSAREDRVNQPQHF.

The chain is built from TRBV12-3 or TRBV12-4 and TRBJ2-5; D could derive from TRBD1 or TRBD2 (6 bases each). Trimming left V 1 base short and J 2 bases short, with 23 bases between. The CDR3 loop spans 19 amino acids. DNA of the CDR3: TGTGCCAGCAGTTTAGAGGGAAGAGGGGGAGGCGGGGTTCAAGAGACCCAGTACTTC. It translates to CASSLEGRGGGGVQETQYF.

This clonotype was counted ten times or more. The CDR3 spells CSAPIADPGTGELFF. The CDR3 DNA follows: TGCAGTGCTCCAATAGCGGACCCTGGGACCGGGGAGCTGTTTTTT. This chain links TRBV20-1 with TRBJ2-2, with TRBD2 as a possible D gene (6 bases). Germline V gives CDR1 DFQATT, CDR2 SNEGSKA (reference sequence). The V gene lost 5 bases and the J gene lost 5 bases, with 18 bases spanning the gap. The CDR3 has 15 amino acids.

The chain has TRBV9 and TRBJ2-7; tentatively, D is TRBD1 (5 bases). This CDR3 comprises 15 residues. CDR1 SGDLS and CDR2 YYNGEE come from the germline V gene. V was trimmed by 3 bases and J by 3 bases, leaving 16 bases between them. The CDR3 coding sequence is TGTGCCAGCAGCGCCGATCCCAGTCAGGGCTACGAGCAGTACTTC. This encodes CASSADPSQGYEQYF.

This clonotype was counted ten times or more. This sequence joins TRBV7-2 and TRBJ2-5; D not resolved. This CDR3 comprises 12 residues. Per the germline V gene, CDR1 is SGHTA and CDR2 is FQGNSA. With 2 bases removed from V and 5 bases from J, the gap between germline ends came to 6 bases. CDR3 in amino acids: CASSLILETQYF. CDR3 sequence (DNA): TGTGCCAGCAGCTTAATTCTGGAGACCCAGTACTTC.

This chain uses TRBV20-1 with TRBJ2-7, with 13 bases fitting TRBD2. The CDR3 runs 18 residues. Trimming removed 5 bases from V and 3 bases from J; junction bases left unmatched: 16. CDR1 is DFQATT, CDR2 SNEGSKA, per germline (reference sequence). The CDR3 protein is CSAPNLGTSGDGGYEQYF. Written as DNA, the CDR3 is TGCAGTGCTCCAAACCTAGGGACTAGCGGGGATGGGGGCTACGAGCAGTACTTC.

This clonotype was counted ten times or more. The rearrangement uses TRBV6-1 and TRBJ2-5; D ambiguous. Trimming left V 7 bases short and J 7 bases short, with 10 bases between. Germline values: CDR1 MNHNS, CDR2 SASEGT. There are 11 residues in the CDR3. In DNA form, the CDR3 reads TGTGCCAGCACAAGGGAAGGGACCCAGTACTTC. Amino acids: CASTREGTQYF.

Many counts were recorded for this clonotype. The chain has TRBV12-3 or TRBV12-4 and TRBJ2-7; D is possibly TRBD1 (5 bases). The CDR3 runs 13 residues. The V gene lost 5 bases and the J gene lost 3 bases, with 11 bases spanning the gap. The CDR3 loop reads CASSEDIYYEQYF. In DNA form, the CDR3 reads TGTGCCAGCAGTGAGGACATTTACTACGAGCAGTACTTC.

V and J are TRBV19 and TRBJ2-4, with 8 bases fitting TRBD1. The CDR3 is 16 amino acids. V was pared by 3 bases and J by 1 base, with 5 bases of the junction left unmatched. In germline, CDR1 is LNHDA, CDR2 SQIVND (reference sequence). DNA for the CDR3: TGTGCCAGTAGTATTCGGACAGGGTTCGCCAAAAACATTCAGTACTTC. This codes for CASSIRTGFAKNIQYF.

On this clonotype: A much larger clone differs from this one at a single base, so this may be a read error. The rearrangement links TRBV11-2 to TRBJ2-6, with D perhaps matching TRBD2 (5 bases). The CDR3 runs 16 residues. The germline V gene has CDR1 SGHAT and CDR2 FQNNGV. In nucleotides, the CDR3 is TGTGCCATCAGCCGGGGTGGAACCTCTGGGGCCAACGTCCTGACTTTC. As protein: CAISRGGTSGANVLTF.

This clonotype was counted ten times or more. The chain recombines TRBV28 with TRBJ2-7, with 8 bases lining up with TRBD1. The CDR3 spans 13 residues. Germline CDR1 and CDR2: MDHEN and SYDVKM. With V trimmed by 6 bases and J by 2 bases, 3 bases remained unmatched. The CDR3 here is CASRWDRTYEQYF. CDR3 nucleotides: TGTGCCAGCAGGTGGGACAGGACCTACGAGCAGTACTTC.

This clonotype showed up just a few times. The chain has TRBV30 and TRBJ2-2; tentative D call: TRBD2 (5 bases). Looked up from germline, CDR1 is GTSNPN and CDR2 is SVGIG (reference sequence). CDR3 length: 16 residues. Trimming shortened V by 4 bases and J by 4 bases, and 19 bases separated the two germline ends. CDR3 residues: CAWTPFQRRSTGELFF. In DNA, the CDR3 is TGTGCCTGGACCCCCTTCCAGCGGCGGTCCACCGGGGAGCTGTTTTTT.

This clonotype was found many times. The chain has TRBV6-1 and TRBJ2-7; 7 nucleotides line up with TRBD2. With 7 bases clipped from V and 2 bases from J, the junction kept 5 bases outside the gene matches. The CDR3 is made up of 13 amino acids. Germline lookup yields CDR1 MNHNS and CDR2 SASEGT. The CDR3: CASKGGYAYEQYF. In DNA form, the CDR3 reads TGTGCCAGCAAGGGAGGGTACGCCTACGAGCAGTACTTC.

This clonotype was found many times. The V gene is TRBV28, the J gene TRBJ2-5; the match to TRBD1 covers 9 bases. With V trimmed by 6 bases and J by 2 bases, 16 bases remained unmatched. CDR3 length: 18 residues. CDR1 and CDR2 (germline): MDHEN, SYDVKM. The CDR3 protein is CASRKGANRDRDQETQYF. The CDR3 DNA sequence: TGTGCCAGCAGAAAGGGGGCAAACCGGGACAGGGATCAAGAGACCCAGTACTTC.

This clonotype was recorded many times. This chain joins TRBV12-3 or TRBV12-4 and TRBJ2-6; TRBD1 agrees at 8 bases. Losses at the gene ends were 5 bases for V and 3 bases for J; bases not matched to a gene: 3. This CDR3 comprises 15 residues. This chain's CDR3 is CASSPGGGGANVLTF. In DNA, the CDR3 is TGTGCCAGCAGTCCAGGGGGCGGTGGGGCCAACGTCCTGACTTTC.

This clonotype was seen ten or more times. The J gene is TRBJ2-2, the V gene TRBV6-1; possible D gene TRBD2, 5 bases. The V end lost 6 bases, the J end lost 6 bases, and 20 bases lay between the germline ends. The CDR3 is 16 amino acids. Germline assignment: CDR1 MNHNS and CDR2 SASEGT. The CDR3 region is CASSPLVVGSSGELFF. In DNA, the CDR3 is TGTGCCAGCAGCCCACTGGTTGTTGGGAGTTCCGGGGAGCTGTTTTTT.

The rearrangement joins TRBV10-3 to TRBJ2-2, with no clear D. This CDR3 comprises 10 residues. CDR1 is ENHRY, CDR2 SYGVKD, per germline. Trimming stripped 10 bases from V and 6 bases from J, with 6 bases between. Here the CDR3 reads CATGSGELFF. The DNA for the CDR3 is TGTGCCACCGGTTCCGGGGAGCTGTTTTTT.

This clonotype was seen at least ten times. This chain uses TRBV5-1 with TRBJ2-7; 9 bases match TRBD1. Germline loops: CDR1 SGHRS, CDR2 YFSETQ. With V trimmed by 2 bases and J by 2 bases, 5 bases remained unmatched. The CDR3 spans 15 residues. The CDR3 is CASSLGDRAPYEQYF. CDR3 DNA sequence: TGCGCCAGCAGCTTAGGGGACAGGGCGCCCTACGAGCAGTACTTC.